The clone carrying this T cell receptor (beta chain) has a count of ten or more. Trimming left V 5 bases short and J 4 bases short, with 23 bases between. In germline, CDR1 is SGHTA, CDR2 FQGNSA. The CDR3 has 17 residues. This sample stems from a study of shared clonotypes between healthy human individuals. Clones were sequenced by immunoSEQ multiplex PCR, and TCRdb holds only the in-frame ones, with some missing. The sample comprises around 1,100,000 clones, 70% to 85% of which are singletons, and almost 0.9% rests with the top ten. The rearrangement links TRBV7-2 to TRBJ2-5; possibly TRBD1 or TRBD2 for D (5 bases each). The specimen was memory CD4+ T cells from PBMCs. As to subset: CD45RA-negative fraction. This clonotype was sampled from a man in his late teens or twenties in good health. Some clones in this sample may be carry-over from other donors' samples. Written as DNA, the CDR3 is TGTGCCAGCAGCCGAGAACGGGGCAGGGTTGTCCGAGAGACCCAGTACTTC. Protein: CASSRERGRVVRETQYF.